This T cell receptor (beta chain) was identified during a study of CD4 T cells in relation to SARS-CoV-2 and coronaviruses. At the level of the study: TCR beta CDR3s were sequenced after 10-day antigen culture of PBMCs. Study-wide results and caveats: The assay detects memory recall responses, not culture-primed primary responses.

CDR1 MDHEN and CDR2 SYDVKM come from the germline V gene. This CDR3 is 13 amino acids long. V lost 5 bases, J lost 2 bases, and 9 bases lay in between. Naive or memory CD4+ cells were cultured 1:1 with T cell-depleted PBMCs plus CEF. This clone was observed a handful of times. What it binds is unknown. Libraries were prepared by immunoSEQ multiplex PCR; TCRdb keeps only in-frame clonotypes and omits some of them. The table shows over 40,000 clones, with approximately 84% occurring only once. The genes are TRBV28 and TRBJ2-5; no clear D gene. Material for sequencing was naive CD4+ T cells from PBMCs, cultured in vitro. Subset described: naive CD4+ T cells isolated by negative enrichment. The sequence was collected from an adult with COVID-19. The CDR3 DNA sequence: TGTGCCAGCAGTCCAACGGGTCAAGAGACCCAGTACTTC. This sequence encodes CASSPTGQETQYF.